What follows are 24 T cell receptor beta chains derived from one specimen sequenced in a study of shared clonotypes between healthy human individuals. Produced via immunoSEQ multiplex PCR; TCRdb's table is partial and in-frame only. The sample has approximately 2,000,000 clones; 80% to 95% are singletons. Terminally differentiated effector memory CD45RA+ cells were excluded by CCR7 positive selection of CD45RO-negative cells. The sequenced sample was naive CD8+ T cells from PBMCs. These receptors were collected from a man aged 18 to 29 in good health. Some clones in this sample may be carry-over from other donors' samples.

This rearrangement joins TRBV12-2 to TRBJ2-1. TRBV12-2 is flagged as a pseudogene. The CDR3 contains 19 residues. The CDR3, as DNA: TGTGCAAGTCGCTCATATCGCGAATTTGGGCTACCGAGGAACAATGAGCAGTTCTTC. Translation gives CASRSYREFGLPRNNEQFF.

The rearrangement joins TRBV11-2 to TRBJ1-2; 11 nucleotides align to TRBD1. CDR1 is SGHAT, CDR2 FQNNGV, per germline. Trimming at V came to 7 bases and at J to 4 bases, leaving 8 bases not matched to a gene. The CDR3 sequence is 15 residues long. In DNA, the CDR3 is TGTGCCAGCAATACTGCCGGGACAGGGGGCTATGGCTACACCTTC. This translates into CASNTAGTGGYGYTF.

The chain employs TRBV19 and TRBJ1-5; D gene ambiguous. Trimming left V 5 bases short and J 6 bases short, with 20 bases between. CDR3 length equals 16 residues. Germline V gene lookup returns CDR1 LNHDA and CDR2 SQIVND (reference sequence). The CDR3, as DNA: TGTGCCAGTAGTCTCCCCGGGCGGACGTTTCCTCAGCCCCAGCATTTT. Protein sequence: CASSLPGRTFPQPQHF.

V usage is TRBV14 and J usage is TRBJ2-5; TRBD2 might be the D (6 bases). The CDR3 runs to 18 residues. Germline-derived CDR1 and CDR2 are SGHDN and FVKESK. Trimming cost V 0 bases and J 5 bases, with 22 bases left between them. CDR3 amino acids: CASSQDFAMAGSGETQYF. The CDR3 DNA reads as TGTGCCAGCAGCCAAGATTTTGCTATGGCCGGGAGTGGTGAGACCCAGTACTTC.

This chain uses TRBV11-2 with TRBJ2-3; 8 bases agree with TRBD2. CDR3 length: 16 amino acids. V was clipped by 5 bases and J by 2 bases; unmatched bases: 9. CDR1 is SGHAT, CDR2 FQNNGV, per germline. Here the CDR3 reads CASSARTGGNTDTQYF. In DNA, the CDR3 is TGTGCCAGCAGCGCACGGACGGGGGGGAACACAGATACGCAGTATTTT.

This clone was detected a few times. This sample also contains other DNA sequences that code for the same CDR3. The V call is TRBV4-1, the J call TRBJ2-7; unclear D gene. Germline V CDR1 and CDR2: MGHRA, YSYEKL. V lost 0 bases to trimming and J lost 3 bases, with 6 bases between them. The CDR3 extends over 13 amino acids. The CDR3 is CASSQDSSYEQYF. DNA of the CDR3: TGCGCCAGCAGCCAAGATAGCAGCTACGAGCAGTACTTC.

V usage is TRBV28 and J usage is TRBJ2-7; D call uncertain. The germline CDR1 and CDR2 sequences are MDHEN and SYDVKM. V lost 6 bases and J 3 bases, leaving 21 bases between the germline ends. This CDR3 comprises 16 residues. CDR3 sequence reads: CASSIPRMETYYEQYF. The CDR3 region has the DNA TGTGCCAGCAGCATTCCCCGGATGGAAACTTACTACGAGCAGTACTTC. Together with reference TRBV28 and TRBJ2-7, the CDR3 gives the full variable domain: DVKVTQSSRYLVKRTGEKVFLECVQDMDHENMFWYRQDPGLGLRLIYFSYDVKMKEKGDIPEGYSVSREKKERFSLILESASTNQTSMYLCASSIPRMETYYEQYFGPGTRLTVT.

This chain connects TRBV6-4 to TRBJ1-1; unclear D gene. This CDR3 is 13 amino acids long. Germline V gene data show CDR1 as MRHNA and CDR2 as SNTAGT. V was cut by 3 bases and J by 3 bases, with 8 bases left in between. The CDR3 DNA is TGTGCCAGCAGTGAGCTTCGGGACACTGAAGCTTTCTTT. Translated, it gives CASSELRDTEAFF.

This rearrangement joins TRBV7-2 to TRBJ2-1, with TRBD2 matching over 11 bases. There are 15 residues in the CDR3. V dropped 6 bases and J dropped 12; count of bases not matched to a gene: 13. CDR1 is SGHTA, CDR2 FQGNSA, per germline. The CDR3 coding sequence is TGTGCCAGCAGTTCGGGACTAGCGGACCCTTCGGGGCAGTTCTTC. It translates to CASSSGLADPSGQFF.

Points on this clone: This sample includes further DNA sequences coding for the same CDR3. The chain employs TRBV5-6 and TRBJ2-3; no clear D. The CDR3 runs 12 residues. The V and J ends lost 0 bases and 4 bases respectively, with 3 bases between them. Germline loops: CDR1 SGHDT, CDR2 YYEEEE. Here the CDR3 reads CASSLGSDTQYF. The CDR3 nucleotides read TGTGCCAGCAGCTTGGGTTCAGATACGCAGTATTTT.

The V and J genes are TRBV4-1 and TRBJ2-3, with 8 bases fitting TRBD1. The ends lost 2 bases at V and 5 bases at J; junction bases unmatched: 6. The CDR3 covers 15 residues. Germline CDR1 is MGHRA and CDR2 is YSYEKL. The chain's CDR3 is CASSQQGARGDTQYF. The DNA of the CDR3 is TGCGCCAGCAGCCAACAGGGGGCGCGGGGAGATACGCAGTATTTT.

The chain combines TRBV6-1 with TRBJ1-1; D might be TRBD1 (5 bases). The germline V gene has CDR1 MNHNS and CDR2 SASEGT. V lost 3 bases and J lost 0, with 20 bases in between. The CDR3 length is 18 residues. The CDR3 region is CASSDLVQGRELNTEAFF. Written as DNA, the CDR3 is TGTGCCAGCAGTGATCTTGTCCAGGGTAGGGAACTGAACACTGAAGCTTTCTTT.

The J gene is TRBJ2-7, the V gene TRBV9; 7 bases fit TRBD2. The CDR3 has 15 residues. The germline gives CDR1 SGDLS, CDR2 YYNGEE. V dropped 3 bases and J dropped 3; count of bases not matched to a gene: 9. The CDR3 loop is CASSAVGTTIYEQYF. As DNA, the CDR3 is TGTGCCAGCAGCGCCGTTGGGACTACAATCTACGAGCAGTACTTC.

A note on this clone: The same CDR3 is also encoded by other DNA sequences in this sample. The genes are TRBV5-1 and TRBJ2-7; D is unclear. CDR3 length equals 11 residues. CDR1 is SGHRS, CDR2 YFSETQ, per germline. With 4 bases removed from V and 3 bases from J, the gap between germline ends came to 5 bases. CDR3 protein: CASSPGYEQYF. CDR3 in DNA: TGCGCCAGCAGCCCGGGCTACGAGCAGTACTTC.

This clone was detected only once. CDR3: CSADGTSGRAGETQYF. CDR3 nucleotide sequence: TGCAGCGCCGACGGGACTAGCGGGAGGGCCGGGGAGACCCAGTACTTC. The rearrangement joins TRBV29-1 to TRBJ2-5; 16 nucleotides align to TRBD2. V trimming: 7 bases; J trimming: 5 bases; junction bases outside the gene matches: 10. The CDR3 spans 16 residues. Per germline, CDR1 SQVTM and CDR2 ANQGSEA. Full variable domain (remainder filled in from reference TRBV29-1 and TRBJ2-5): SAVISQKPSRDICQRGTSLTIQCQVDSQVTMMFWYRQQPGQSLTLIATANQGSEATYESGFVIDKFPISRPNLTFSTLTVSNMSPEDSSIYLCSADGTSGRAGETQYFGPGTRLLVL.

Comment on this clone: Other DNA sequences in this sample translate to the same CDR3. The chain joins TRBV27 to TRBJ2-3, with D uncertain. Trimming removed 2 bases from V and 0 bases from J, with 9 bases in between. This CDR3 spans 15 amino acids. Germline loops: CDR1 MNHEY, CDR2 SMNVEV (reference sequence). CDR3 sequence reads: CASSLGPGSTDTQYF. CDR3 bases: TGTGCCAGCAGTTTAGGGCCGGGTAGCACAGATACGCAGTATTTT.

The chain recombines TRBV4-1 with TRBJ1-6; no clear D. V lost 1 base and J 14 bases, leaving 9 bases between the germline ends. Germline V lookup: CDR1 MGHRA, CDR2 YSYEKL. The CDR3 spans 12 residues. The CDR3 sequence is CASSQGLQALHF. CDR3 bases: TGCGCCAGCAGCCAAGGACTGCAGGCCCTCCACTTT.

The chain links TRBV9 to TRBJ1-3, with D hard to call. Between the trimmed V and J ends, which lost 4 bases and 0 bases, there was a span of 14 bases. The CDR3 spans 16 residues. From germline, CDR1 is SGDLS and CDR2 YYNGEE. The CDR3 nucleotides are TGTGCCAGCAGCCCCTCTCGACTCGACTCTGGAAACACCATATATTTT. Its translation is CASSPSRLDSGNTIYF.

DNA for the CDR3: TGCAGCGTTAGGGCCATCTATGGCTACACCTTC. The encoded protein is CSVRAIYGYTF. The chain links TRBV29-1 to TRBJ1-2; no reliable D call. CDR3 length: 11 amino acids. V was trimmed by 5 bases and J by 4 bases, leaving 8 bases between them. Germline CDR1 reads SQVTM; CDR2 reads ANQGSEA.

The CDR3 region has the DNA TGTGCCAGCAGCTTACTTCAGATGAGCACAGATACGCAGTATTTT. This sequence encodes CASSLLQMSTDTQYF. The chain combines TRBV7-9 with TRBJ2-3; no clear D. CDR1 and CDR2 (germline): SEHNR, FQNEAQ (reference sequence). V lost 2 bases to trimming and J lost 0 bases, with 9 bases between them. CDR3 length equals 15 residues.

The chain links TRBV12-1 to TRBJ1-2; TRBD1 is taken as the D call from the table, unchecked against the DNA. TRBV12-1 is flagged as a pseudogene. The CDR3 consists of 15 residues. The CDR3 nucleotides read TGTGCCAGCAGCCTCCACATACAGAAGTTCTATGGCTACACCTTC. Translating it yields CASSLHIQKFYGYTF.

Worth noting for this clone: This CDR3 is also generated by other DNA sequences in the sample. The chain joins TRBV5-1 to TRBJ2-1, with D perhaps matching TRBD2 (5 bases). This CDR3 comprises 15 residues. V lost 1 base to trimming and J lost 0 bases, with 8 bases between them. Germline V CDR1 and CDR2: SGHRS, YFSETQ. The CDR3 DNA sequence: TGCGCCAGCAGCTTGCTAGGGAGCTCCTACAATGAGCAGTTCTTC. Protein sequence: CASSLLGSSYNEQFF.

The chain carries TRBV2 and TRBJ2-3; 9 bases fit TRBD2. Germline CDR1 and CDR2: SNHLY and FYNNEI. CDR3 length: 14 amino acids. Unmatched junction bases numbered 4, after V lost 7 bases and J lost 2 bases. CDR3 protein: CASTAGGYTDTQYF. CDR3 coding DNA: TGTGCCAGCACGGCGGGAGGGTACACAGATACGCAGTATTTT. Combining the CDR3 with reference TRBV2 and TRBJ2-3 gives the whole variable domain EPEVTQTPSHQVTQMGQEVILRCVPISNHLYFYWYRQILGQKVEFLVSFYNNEISEKSEIFDDQFSVERPDGSNFTLKIRSTKLEDSAMYFCASTAGGYTDTQYFGPGTRLTVL.

CDR3 loop: CSGWGISGRAGNEQFF. In DNA form, the CDR3 reads TGCAGCGGGTGGGGGATTAGCGGGAGAGCCGGAAATGAGCAGTTCTTC. The genes are TRBV29-1 and TRBJ2-1, with 9 bases matching TRBD2. The CDR3 sequence is 16 residues long. CDR1 and CDR2 (germline): SQVTM, ANQGSEA. The V and J ends lost 7 bases and 7 bases, in that order; junction bases with no gene match: 17.